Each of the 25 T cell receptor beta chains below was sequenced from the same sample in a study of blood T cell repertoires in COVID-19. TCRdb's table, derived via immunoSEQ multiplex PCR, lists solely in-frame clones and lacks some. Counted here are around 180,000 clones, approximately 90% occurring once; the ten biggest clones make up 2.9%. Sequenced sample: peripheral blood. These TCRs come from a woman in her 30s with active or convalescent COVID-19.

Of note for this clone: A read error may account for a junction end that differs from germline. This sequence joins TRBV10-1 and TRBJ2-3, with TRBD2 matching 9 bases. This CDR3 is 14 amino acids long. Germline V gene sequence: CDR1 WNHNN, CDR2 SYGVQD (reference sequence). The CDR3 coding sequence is TGCGCCAGCGGCACCGGGACTAGCATAGATACGCAGTATTTT. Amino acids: CASGTGTSIDTQYF.

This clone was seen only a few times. The CDR3 DNA follows: TGCGCCAGCAGCTTGGGTTGGGGCGTCTCTGGCTACACCTTC. As protein: CASSLGWGVSGYTF. The J gene is TRBJ1-2, the V gene TRBV5-1; possible D gene TRBD1, 5 bases. The CDR3 covers 14 residues. Germline CDR1 reads SGHRS; CDR2 reads YFSETQ. The V end was cut by 0 bases, the J end by 7 bases, with 13 bases between.

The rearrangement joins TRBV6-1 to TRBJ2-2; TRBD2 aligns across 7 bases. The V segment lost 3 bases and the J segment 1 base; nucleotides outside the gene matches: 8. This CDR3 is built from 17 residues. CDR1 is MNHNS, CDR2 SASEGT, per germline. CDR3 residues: CASSDAGLAVNTGELFF. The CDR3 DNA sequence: TGTGCCAGCAGTGACGCCGGGCTAGCGGTGAACACCGGGGAGCTGTTTTTT.

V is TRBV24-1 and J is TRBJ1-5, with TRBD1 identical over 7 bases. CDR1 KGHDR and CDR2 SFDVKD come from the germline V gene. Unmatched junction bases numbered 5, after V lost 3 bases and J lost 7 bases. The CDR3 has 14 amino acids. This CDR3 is CATSDPTGEQPQHF. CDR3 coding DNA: TGTGCCACCAGTGATCCTACAGGGGAGCAGCCCCAGCATTTT.

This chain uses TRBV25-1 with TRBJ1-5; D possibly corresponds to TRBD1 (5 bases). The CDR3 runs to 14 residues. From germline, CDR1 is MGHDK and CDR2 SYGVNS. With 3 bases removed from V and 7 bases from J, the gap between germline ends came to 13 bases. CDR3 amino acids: CASSEARVRQPQHF. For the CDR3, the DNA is TGTGCCAGCAGTGAGGCCAGGGTTCGACAGCCCCAGCATTTT.

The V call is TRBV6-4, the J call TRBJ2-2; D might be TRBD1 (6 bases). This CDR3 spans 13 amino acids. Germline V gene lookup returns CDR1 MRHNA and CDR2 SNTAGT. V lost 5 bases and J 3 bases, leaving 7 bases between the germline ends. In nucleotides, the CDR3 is TGTGCCAGCAGTAACAGGGACACCGGGGAGCTGTTTTTT. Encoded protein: CASSNRDTGELFF.

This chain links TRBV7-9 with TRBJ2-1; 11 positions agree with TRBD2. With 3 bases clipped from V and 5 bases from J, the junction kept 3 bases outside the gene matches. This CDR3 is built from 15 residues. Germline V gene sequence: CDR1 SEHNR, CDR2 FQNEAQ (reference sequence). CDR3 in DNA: TGTGCCAGCAGCTTCACTAGCGGGAGTCACAATGAGCAGTTCTTC. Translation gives CASSFTSGSHNEQFF.

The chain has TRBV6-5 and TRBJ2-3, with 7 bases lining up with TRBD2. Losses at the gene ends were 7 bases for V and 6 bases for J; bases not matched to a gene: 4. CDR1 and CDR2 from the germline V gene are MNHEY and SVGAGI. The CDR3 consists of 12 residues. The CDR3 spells CASKGTTDTQYF. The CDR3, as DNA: TGTGCCAGCAAGGGGACTACGGATACGCAGTATTTT.

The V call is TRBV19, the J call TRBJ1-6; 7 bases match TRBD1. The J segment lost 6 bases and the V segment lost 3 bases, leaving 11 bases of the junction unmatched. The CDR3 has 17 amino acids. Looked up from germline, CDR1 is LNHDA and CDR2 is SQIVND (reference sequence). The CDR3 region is CASSIGTAQASNSPLHF. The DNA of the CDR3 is TGTGCCAGTAGTATTGGGACAGCCCAAGCGTCTAATTCACCCCTCCACTTT.

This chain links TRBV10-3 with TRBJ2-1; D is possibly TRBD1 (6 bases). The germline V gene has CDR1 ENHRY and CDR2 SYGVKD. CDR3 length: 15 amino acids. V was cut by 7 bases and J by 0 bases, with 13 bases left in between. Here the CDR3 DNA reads TGTGCCATCACTAACACAGGGAGCTCCTACAATGAGCAGTTCTTC. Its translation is CAITNTGSSYNEQFF.

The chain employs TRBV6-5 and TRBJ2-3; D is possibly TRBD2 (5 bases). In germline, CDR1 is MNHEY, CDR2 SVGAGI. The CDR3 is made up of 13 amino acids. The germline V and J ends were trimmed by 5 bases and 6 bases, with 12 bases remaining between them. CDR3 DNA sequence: TGTGCCAGCAGTCTACTCAGAGGGGATACGCAGTATTTT. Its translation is CASSLLRGDTQYF.

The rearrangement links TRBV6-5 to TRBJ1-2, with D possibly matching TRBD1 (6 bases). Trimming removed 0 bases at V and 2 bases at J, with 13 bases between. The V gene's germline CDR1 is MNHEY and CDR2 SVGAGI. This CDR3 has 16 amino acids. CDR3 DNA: TGTGCCAGCAGTTACTCGGGGATCGGGACAAACTATGGCTACACCTTC. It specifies CASSYSGIGTNYGYTF.

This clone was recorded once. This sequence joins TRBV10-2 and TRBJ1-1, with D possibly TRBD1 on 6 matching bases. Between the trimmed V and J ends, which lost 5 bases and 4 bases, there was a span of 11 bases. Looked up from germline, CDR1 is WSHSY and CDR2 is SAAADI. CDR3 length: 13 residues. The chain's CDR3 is CASSYREGTEAFF. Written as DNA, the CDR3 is TGCGCCAGCAGTTACAGGGAAGGCACTGAAGCTTTCTTT.

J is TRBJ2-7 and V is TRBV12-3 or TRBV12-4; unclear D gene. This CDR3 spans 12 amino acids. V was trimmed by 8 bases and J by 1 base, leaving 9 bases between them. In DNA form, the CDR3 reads TGTGCCAGCTCCCCAGCGTCCTACGAGCAGTACTTC. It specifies CASSPASYEQYF.

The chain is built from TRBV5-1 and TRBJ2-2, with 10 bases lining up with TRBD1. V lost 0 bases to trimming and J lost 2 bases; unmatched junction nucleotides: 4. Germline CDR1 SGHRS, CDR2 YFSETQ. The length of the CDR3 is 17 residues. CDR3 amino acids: CASSLVRTGGNTGELFF. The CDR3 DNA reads TGCGCCAGCAGCTTGGTCCGGACAGGGGGTAACACCGGGGAGCTGTTTTTT.

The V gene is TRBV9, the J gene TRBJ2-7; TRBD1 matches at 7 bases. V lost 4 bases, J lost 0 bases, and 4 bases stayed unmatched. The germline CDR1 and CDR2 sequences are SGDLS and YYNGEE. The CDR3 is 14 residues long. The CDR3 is CASSLRQGSYEQYF. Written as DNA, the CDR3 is TGTGCCAGCAGCTTGCGACAGGGCTCCTACGAGCAGTACTTC. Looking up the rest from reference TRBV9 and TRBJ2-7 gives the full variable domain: DSGVTQTPKHLITATGQRVTLRCSPRSGDLSVYWYQQSLDQGLQFLIQYYNGEERAKGNILERFSAQQFPDLHSELNLSSLELGDSALYFCASSLRQGSYEQYFGPGTRLTVT.

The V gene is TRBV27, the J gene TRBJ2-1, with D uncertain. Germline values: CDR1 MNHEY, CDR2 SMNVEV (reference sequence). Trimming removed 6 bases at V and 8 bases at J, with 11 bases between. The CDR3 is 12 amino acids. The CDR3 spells CASSPHQYEQFF. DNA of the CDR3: TGTGCCAGCAGCCCTCACCAGTATGAGCAGTTCTTC.

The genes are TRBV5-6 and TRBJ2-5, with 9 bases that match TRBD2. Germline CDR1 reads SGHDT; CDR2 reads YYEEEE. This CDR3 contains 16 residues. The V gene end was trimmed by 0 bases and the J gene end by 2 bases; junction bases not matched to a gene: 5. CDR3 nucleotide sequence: TGTGCCAGCAGCTTGGGGGCTAGCGGGGCGCAAGAGACCCAGTACTTC. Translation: CASSLGASGAQETQYF.

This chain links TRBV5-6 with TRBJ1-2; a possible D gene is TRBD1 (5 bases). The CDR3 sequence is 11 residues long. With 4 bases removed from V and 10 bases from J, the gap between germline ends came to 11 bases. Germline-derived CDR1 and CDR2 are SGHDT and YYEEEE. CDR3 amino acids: CASSVREDYTF. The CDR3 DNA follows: TGTGCCAGCAGCGTCAGGGAGGACTACACCTTC.

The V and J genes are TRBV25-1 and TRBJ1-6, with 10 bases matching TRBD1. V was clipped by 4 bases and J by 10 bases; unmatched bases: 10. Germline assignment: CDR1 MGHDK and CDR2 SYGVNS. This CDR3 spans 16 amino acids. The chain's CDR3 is CASSALTGGSGSPLHF. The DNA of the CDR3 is TGTGCCAGCAGTGCGCTGACAGGGGGCTCAGGCTCACCCCTCCACTTT.

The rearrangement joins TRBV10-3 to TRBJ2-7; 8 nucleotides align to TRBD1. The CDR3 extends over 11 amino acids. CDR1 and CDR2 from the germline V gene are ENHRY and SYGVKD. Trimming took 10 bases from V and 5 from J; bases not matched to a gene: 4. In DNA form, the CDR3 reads TGTGCCACCGGACAGGGCCACGAGCAGTACTTC. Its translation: CATGQGHEQYF.

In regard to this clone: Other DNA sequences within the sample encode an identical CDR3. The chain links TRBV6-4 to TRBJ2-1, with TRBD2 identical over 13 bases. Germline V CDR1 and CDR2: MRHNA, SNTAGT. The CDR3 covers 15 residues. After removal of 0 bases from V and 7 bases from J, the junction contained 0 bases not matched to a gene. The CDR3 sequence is CASSDSTSGRNEQFF. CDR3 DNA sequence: TGTGCCAGCAGTGACTCGACTAGCGGGAGGAATGAGCAGTTCTTC.

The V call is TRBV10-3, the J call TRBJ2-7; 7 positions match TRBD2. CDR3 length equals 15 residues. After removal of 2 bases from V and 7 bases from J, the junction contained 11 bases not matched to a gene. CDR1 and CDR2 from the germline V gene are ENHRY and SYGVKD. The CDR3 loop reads CAISETQAGSGEQYF. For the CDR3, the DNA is TGTGCCATCAGTGAGACCCAAGCGGGATCGGGGGAGCAGTACTTC.

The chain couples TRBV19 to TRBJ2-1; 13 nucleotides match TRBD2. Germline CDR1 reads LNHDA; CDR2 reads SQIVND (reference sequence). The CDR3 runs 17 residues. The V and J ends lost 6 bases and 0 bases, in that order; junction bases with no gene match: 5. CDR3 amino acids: CASSPTSGRASYNEQFF. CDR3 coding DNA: TGTGCCAGTAGCCCTACTAGCGGGAGGGCCTCCTACAATGAGCAGTTCTTC.

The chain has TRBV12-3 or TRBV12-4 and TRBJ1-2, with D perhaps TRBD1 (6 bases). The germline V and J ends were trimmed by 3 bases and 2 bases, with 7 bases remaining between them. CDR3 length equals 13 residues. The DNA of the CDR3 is TGTGCCAGCAGTTTTGGACAGAACTATGGCTACACCTTC. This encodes CASSFGQNYGYTF.